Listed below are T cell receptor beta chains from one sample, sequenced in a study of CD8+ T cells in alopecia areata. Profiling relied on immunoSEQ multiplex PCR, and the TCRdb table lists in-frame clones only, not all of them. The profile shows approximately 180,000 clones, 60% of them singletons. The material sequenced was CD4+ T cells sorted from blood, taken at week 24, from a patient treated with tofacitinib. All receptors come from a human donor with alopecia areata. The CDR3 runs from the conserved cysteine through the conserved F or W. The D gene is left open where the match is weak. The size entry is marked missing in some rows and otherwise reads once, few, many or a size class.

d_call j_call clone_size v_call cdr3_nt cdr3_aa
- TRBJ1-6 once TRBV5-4 TGTGCCAGCAGCTTGCGTACTGGACGGGGACGGGGTTCACCCCTCCACTTT CASSLRTGRGRGSPLHF
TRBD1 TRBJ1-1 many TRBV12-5 TGTGCTAGTGGTTTGGGGGAGGGACAGAGGGGCACTGAAGCTTTCTTT CASGLGEGQRGTEAFF
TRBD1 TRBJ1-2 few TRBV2 TGTGCCAGCAGTGGACAGGGGGAAGGCGGCTACACCTTC CASSGQGEGGYTF
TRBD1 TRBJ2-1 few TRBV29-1 TGCAGCGCCCTGACAGGGGCGCGGGGGCAGTTCTTC CSALTGARGQFF
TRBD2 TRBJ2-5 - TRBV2 TGTGCCAGCCTCCCAGCGGCGGGGGGGCGGGAGACCCAGTACTTC CASLPAAGGRETQYF
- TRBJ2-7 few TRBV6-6 TGTGCCAGCAAACAGGCGAGCTCCTACGAGCAGTACTTC CASKQASSYEQYF
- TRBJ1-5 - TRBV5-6 TGTGCCAGCAGCCTCGTAGGGCAGCCCCAGCATTTT CASSLVGQPQHF
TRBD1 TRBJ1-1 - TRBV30 TGTGCCTGGAGTCGACAGGGGGCAACTGAAGCTTTCTTT CAWSRQGATEAFF
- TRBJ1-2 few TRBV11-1 TGTGCCAGCAGCCTTGGGGACGGAAACTATGGCTACACCTTC CASSLGDGNYGYTF
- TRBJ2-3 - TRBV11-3 TGTGCCAGCAGCTCACGGACAGACAAAGATACGCAGTATTTT CASSSRTDKDTQYF
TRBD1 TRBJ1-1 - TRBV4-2 TGTGCCAGCAGCCAAGCCGGGACAGGGGCCCTGAACACTGAAGCTTTCTTT CASSQAGTGALNTEAFF
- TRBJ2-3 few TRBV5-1 TGCGCCAGCAGCTTGGGTCTAGCTGCAGATACGCAGTATTTT CASSLGLAADTQYF
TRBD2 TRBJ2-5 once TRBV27 TGTGCCAGCAGTTCAGGGACTAGCGGGGGGAGCCAAGAGACCCAGTACTTC CASSSGTSGGSQETQYF
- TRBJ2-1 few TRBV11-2 TGTGCCAGCAGCTTATACGAGACCTACAATGAGCAGTTCTTC CASSLYETYNEQFF
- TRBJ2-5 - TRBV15 TGTGCCACCAGCAGAGATCTGCGCGGGCCGGAGACCCAGTACTTC CATSRDLRGPETQYF
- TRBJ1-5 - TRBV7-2 TGTGCCAGCAGGGGGGAGGATCAGCCCCAGCATTTT CASRGEDQPQHF
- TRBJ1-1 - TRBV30 TGTGCCTGGAACCCAGGGGCGAACACTGAAGCTTTCTTT CAWNPGANTEAFF
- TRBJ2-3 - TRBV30 TGTGCCTGGAGTGTGGGGACTCACAGAGACACAGATACGCAGTATTTT CAWSVGTHRDTDTQYF
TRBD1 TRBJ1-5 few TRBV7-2 TGTGCCAGCAGCTACAGGGGAGATCAGCCCCAGCATTTT CASSYRGDQPQHF
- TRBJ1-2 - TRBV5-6 TGTGCCAGCAACGGGCAGGGCGATGGCTACACCTTC CASNGQGDGYTF
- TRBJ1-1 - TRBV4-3 TGCGCCAGCAGCCAAGTTAAGGACACTGAAGCTTTCTTT CASSQVKDTEAFF
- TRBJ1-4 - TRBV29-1 TGCAGCGTTGAACAGGAATCAACTAATGAAAAACTGTTTTTT CSVEQESTNEKLFF
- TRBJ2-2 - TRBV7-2 TGTGCCAGCAGCTACACAGCGAACACCGGGGAGCTGTTTTTT CASSYTANTGELFF
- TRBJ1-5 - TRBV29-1 TGCAGCGTTGGGGCCCTGAACCAGCCCCAGCATTTT CSVGALNQPQHF
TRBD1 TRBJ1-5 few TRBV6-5 TGTGCCAGCAGGGCCGACAGGGGAGGCAATCAGCCCCAGCATTTT CASRADRGGNQPQHF
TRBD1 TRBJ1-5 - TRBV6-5 TGTGCCAGCATGACAGGGAATCAGCCCCAGCATTTT CASMTGNQPQHF
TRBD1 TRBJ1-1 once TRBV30 TGTGCCTGGAGTTTCAGACAGGGCACTGAAGCTTTCTTT CAWSFRQGTEAFF
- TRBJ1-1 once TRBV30 TGTGCCTGGAGAGATAGAATCAGGGGAACCATTGAAGCTTTCTTT CAWRDRIRGTIEAFF
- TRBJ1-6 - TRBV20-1 TGCAGTGCTAGTAGACGGGGGAGATTCCACTTT CSASRRGRFHF
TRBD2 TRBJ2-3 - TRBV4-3 TGCGCCAGCAGCCAACCTGGGGAGGGAACGCAGTATTTT CASSQPGEGTQYF
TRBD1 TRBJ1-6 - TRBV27 TGTGCCAGCAGTTTGACTGGGACAGGGGGATATAATTCACCCCTCCACTTT CASSLTGTGGYNSPLHF
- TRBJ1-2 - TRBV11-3 TGTGCCTCCTGGGGGGCTAACTATGGCTACACCTTC CASWGANYGYTF
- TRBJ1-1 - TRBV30 TGTGCCTGGAAAATCACTGAAGCTTTCTTT CAWKITEAFF
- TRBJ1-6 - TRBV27 TGTGCCAGCAGTCTCTCAGGGATTTCACCCCTCCACTTT CASSLSGISPLHF
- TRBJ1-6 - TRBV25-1 TGTGCCAGCAGCGGCCAGGACTGGGCACCCCTCCACTTT CASSGQDWAPLHF
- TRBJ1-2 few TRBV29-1 TGCAGCGTTGAAGCCGCCCATGGCTACACCTTC CSVEAAHGYTF
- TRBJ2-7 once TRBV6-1 TGTGCCAGCAGGGTGGGTACCTACGAGCAGTACTTC CASRVGTYEQYF
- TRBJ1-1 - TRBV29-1 TGCAGCGTTGAGGGTCTGGGCACTGAAGCTTTCTTT CSVEGLGTEAFF
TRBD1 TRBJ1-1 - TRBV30 TGTGCCTGGAGGTGGGGACAGGGAAGACAAGAAGCTTTCTTT CAWRWGQGRQEAFF
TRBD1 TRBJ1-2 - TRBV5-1 TGCGCCAGCAGCTTGTGGGACAGGGAAGCTGGCTACACCTTC CASSLWDREAGYTF
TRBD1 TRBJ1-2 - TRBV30 TGTGCCTGGAGTGGACAGGGGGTTGGTGGCTACACCTTC CAWSGQGVGGYTF
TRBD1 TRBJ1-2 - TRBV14 TGTGCCAGCAGCCGCCGTCGACAGGGAGAGGGCTACACCTTC CASSRRRQGEGYTF
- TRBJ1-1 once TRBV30 TGTGCCTGGAGTCTACAGGGAGTCACTGAAGCTTTCTTT CAWSLQGVTEAFF
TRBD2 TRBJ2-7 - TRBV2 TGTGCCAGCAGCTTAGGCCTCGGGGGGGTCTCCTACGAGCAGTACTTC CASSLGLGGVSYEQYF
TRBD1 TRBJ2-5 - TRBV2 TGTGCCAGCAGTGTGGGGATCCGAGGGGCAGGGGGTCAGGAGACCCAGTACTTC CASSVGIRGAGGQETQYF
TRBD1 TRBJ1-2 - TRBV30 TGTGCCTGGAGGGCCTCAGGGGGCTATGGCTACACCTTC CAWRASGGYGYTF
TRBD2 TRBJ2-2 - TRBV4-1 TGTGCCAGCAGCTGGGCTAGCGGGGCGAACACCGGGGAGCTGTTTTTT CASSWASGANTGELFF
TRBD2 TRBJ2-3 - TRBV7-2 TGTGCCAGCAGCTCTAGCGGGGGGCCCCCAGATACGCAGTATTTT CASSSSGGPPDTQYF
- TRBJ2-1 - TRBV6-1 TGTGCCAGCAGTGCCCTGGGGGGGGCGATTTTCAATGAGCAGTTCTTC CASSALGGAIFNEQFF
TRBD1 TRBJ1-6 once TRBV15 TGTGCCACCAGCGTCACCGGGACAGGGACCTCACCCCTCCACTTT CATSVTGTGTSPLHF
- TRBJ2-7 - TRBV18 TGTGCCAGCTCACCTCTAGAGGCAGGGCTCTACGAGCAGTACTTC CASSPLEAGLYEQYF
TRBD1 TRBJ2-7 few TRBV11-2 TGTGCCAGCAGCTCGACCTCTACAGGGGTCCCGTACTTC CASSSTSTGVPYF
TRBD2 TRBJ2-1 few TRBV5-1 TGCGCCAGCGGTGATACGGGGGGGCCTAATGAGCAGTTCTTC CASGDTGGPNEQFF
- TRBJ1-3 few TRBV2 TGTGCCAGCAGTGCCGCCAGCTCTGGAAACACCATATATTTT CASSAASSGNTIYF
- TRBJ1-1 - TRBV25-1 TGTGCCAGCAGTGAAGGAGGGACAATAATGAACACTGAAGCTTTCTTT CASSEGGTIMNTEAFF
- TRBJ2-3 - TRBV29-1 TGCAGCCTCGTGGACCATGGCAGGGAAGATACGCAGTATTTT CSLVDHGREDTQYF